The 17 T cell receptor beta chains given below trace back to one sample, sequenced in a study of prognosis after radiotherapy for stage I lung cancer. With two-round multiplex PCR, TCR beta CDR3 sequences were amplified from genomic DNA. It was primers specific to each TRBV and TRBJ gene that first-round PCR used. Each CDR3 protein gets one entry after TCRdb re-called the multiplex PCR reads with MiXCR. The sample consists of about 35,000 distinct CDR3 sequences, approximately 29% of them appearing once. This material consisted of PBMCs, taken before or after stereotactic body radiation therapy (not recorded which). The receptors shown here come from a donor at least 50 years old with non-small cell lung cancer.

Notes on this clonotype: A single base is all that separates this from a far larger clone, so a read error is likely. The rearrangement uses TRBV6-5 and TRBJ1-5; 9 nucleotides match TRBD1. Germline V gene sequence: CDR1 MNHEY, CDR2 SVGAGI. CDR3 size: 16 residues. The junction had 11 bases not matched to a gene; V was cut back by 5 bases and J by 6 bases. This CDR3 is CASSQVTGGWSQPQHF. The CDR3 DNA is TGTGCCAGCAGTCAGGTAACAGGGGGCTGGAGTCAGCCCCAGCATTTT.

In its sample, this clonotype was seen many times. The chain is built from TRBV12-3 or TRBV12-4 and TRBJ1-4, with D unresolved. This CDR3 is built from 15 residues. The V and J ends lost 1 base and 7 bases respectively, with 13 bases between them. Here the CDR3 DNA reads TGTGCCAGCAGTTTAGAGGCAGGCTTTAGTGAAAAACTGTTTTTT. Translation: CASSLEAGFSEKLFF.

This clonotype was detected ten times or more. In DNA form, the CDR3 reads TGCAGTGCTAGACTTGAACGACAATTACAAGAGACCCAGTACTTC. It is translated as CSARLERQLQETQYF. V and J are TRBV20-1 and TRBJ2-5; D gene unclear. V dropped 2 bases and J dropped 2 bases, with 15 bases sitting between them. The germline V gene encodes CDR1 DFQATT and CDR2 SNEGSKA (reference sequence). The CDR3 is 15 residues long.

At least ten counts were recorded for this clonotype. The chain is built from TRBV7-9 and TRBJ2-7; the match to TRBD1 covers 9 bases. Unmatched junction bases numbered 3, after V lost 3 bases and J lost 0 bases. The CDR3 is made up of 15 amino acids. Germline CDR1 SEHNR, CDR2 FQNEAQ (reference sequence). This CDR3 reads CASSFGQGSSYEQYF. CDR3 nucleotide sequence: TGTGCCAGCAGCTTCGGACAGGGGAGCTCCTACGAGCAGTACTTC. Supplemented by reference TRBV7-9 and TRBJ2-7, the full variable domain reads DTGVSQNPRHKITKRGQNVTFRCDPISEHNRLYWYRQTLGQGPEFLTYFQNEAQLEKSRLLSDRFSAERPKGSFSTLEIQRTEQGDSAMYLCASSFGQGSSYEQYFGPGTRLTVT.

Judged by abundance, this clonotype is medium-sized. The rearrangement links TRBV20-1 to TRBJ1-2, with 10 nucleotides matching TRBD1. V lost 3 bases and J lost 7; bases outside the gene matches: 11. The length of the CDR3 is 15 residues. CDR1 and CDR2 (germline): DFQATT, SNEGSKA (reference sequence). CDR3 in DNA: TGCAGTGCTAGGGCTGGGACAGGGGAGTATCTTGGCTACACCTTC. This sequence encodes CSARAGTGEYLGYTF.

Of note for this clonotype: The junction departs from the called germline gene at one end, perhaps through a read error. The V call is TRBV6-1, the J call TRBJ2-3; D not certain. The CDR3 is made up of 17 amino acids. CDR1 and CDR2 (germline): MNHNS, SASEGT. CDR3 DNA: TGTGCCAGCAGTGAAGCGCGTCCGCCAAGAGCCACATATACGCAGTATTTT. Protein: CASSEARPPRATYTQYF.

Comment on this clonotype: Possible read error: a much larger clone is one base away. The rearrangement joins TRBV4-2 to TRBJ2-3; perhaps D is TRBD1 or TRBD2 (6 bases each). V was shortened by 4 bases and J by 2 bases, with 16 bases between the two germline ends. Germline loops: CDR1 LGHNA, CDR2 YNFKEQ. This CDR3 has 16 amino acids. DNA of the CDR3: TGTGCCAGCAGCCTAGATACGGGGGCCAACACAGATACGCAGTATTTT. This gives the protein CASSLDTGANTDTQYF.

To note about this clonotype: Its ends do not fully match the called genes, so a read error is possible. The chain employs TRBV28 and TRBJ1-2; perhaps TRBD1 as D (6 bases). The CDR3 sequence is 12 residues long. In germline, CDR1 is MDHEN, CDR2 SYDVKM. CDR3 sequence reads: CAGSTGRDGHTF. The CDR3 DNA follows: TGTGCCGGCAGTACAGGGCGAGATGGCCACACCTTC.

This clonotype was seen once. The junction shows a germline mismatch at one end, possibly a read error. The CDR3 loop is CASRGEARAKGYNF. The CDR3 DNA reads as TGTGCCAGCAGAGGGGAAGCTCGGGCAAAAGGCTACAACTTC. The rearrangement joins TRBV12-3 or TRBV12-4 to TRBJ1-2; a possible D gene is TRBD1 (5 bases). The length of the CDR3 is 14 residues.

This clonotype was picked up many times. The chain carries TRBV12-3 or TRBV12-4 and TRBJ2-3; no definite D call. The CDR3 loop spans 14 amino acids. Trimming left V 6 bases short and J 0 bases short, with 10 bases between. Here the CDR3 reads CASSASSSTDTQYF. CDR3 nucleotide sequence: TGTGCCAGCAGCGCGAGCTCTAGCACAGATACGCAGTATTTT.

The chain employs TRBV6-1 and TRBJ2-7, with D perhaps TRBD2 (6 bases). V was trimmed by 10 bases and J by 6 bases, leaving 19 bases between them. Germline CDR1 is MNHNS and CDR2 is SASEGT. There are 13 residues in the CDR3. The CDR3 DNA reads TGTGCCATCTCTTCCGGGACTCACCTCGAGCAGTACTTC. This translates into CAISSGTHLEQYF.

This clonotype was detected many times. This chain joins TRBV7-2 and TRBJ1-3, with D possibly being TRBD1 (5 bases). The CDR3 is made up of 14 amino acids. Germline values: CDR1 SGHTA, CDR2 FQGNSA. Trimming cost V 5 bases and J 0 bases, with 8 bases left between them. The CDR3 DNA is TGTGCCAGCAGCCGGGACCGCTCTGGAAACACCATATATTTT. It translates to CASSRDRSGNTIYF. Full variable domain (missing parts from reference TRBV7-2 and TRBJ1-3): GAGVSQSPSNKVTEKGKDVELRCDPISGHTALYWYRQSLGQGLEFLIYFQGNSAPDKSGLPSDRFSAERTGGSVSTLTIQRTQQEDSAVYLCASSRDRSGNTIYFGEGSWLTVV.

V is TRBV5-1 and J is TRBJ2-7; maybe TRBD2 (5 bases). Germline V gene lookup returns CDR1 SGHRS and CDR2 YFSETQ. Trimming removed 5 bases at V and 0 bases at J, with 12 bases between. The CDR3 extends over 14 amino acids. CDR3: CASRRAESSYEQYF. For the CDR3, the DNA is TGCGCCAGCAGGAGGGCGGAGAGCTCCTACGAGCAGTACTTC.

The chain employs TRBV27 and TRBJ1-2, with D unresolved. V shed 10 bases and J shed 14 bases, with 26 bases lying between them. There are 13 residues in the CDR3. Germline CDR1 and CDR2: MNHEY and SMNVEV (reference sequence). The CDR3, as DNA: TGTGCCACCAAACCGGCAGCCCCCTATGTCTATACCTTC. Protein sequence: CATKPAAPYVYTF.

Comment on this clonotype: A much larger clone sits a single nucleotide away, making a read error possible. CDR3 amino acids: CSVDRGRGETQYF. The CDR3 nucleotides read TGCAGCGTTGATAGGGGAAGAGGAGAGACCCAGTACTTC. The chain couples TRBV29-1 to TRBJ2-5; D possibly corresponds to TRBD1 (5 bases). V gave up 3 bases and J gave up 4 bases, with 12 bases separating them. This CDR3 comprises 13 residues. CDR1 is SQVTM, CDR2 ANQGSEA, per germline.

Regarding this clonotype: Given a far larger clone just one base away, this is likely a sequencing read error. The chain links TRBV6-1 to TRBJ1-1, with TRBD1 matching over 8 bases. V lost 5 bases to trimming and J lost 9 bases; unmatched junction nucleotides: 8. Germline values: CDR1 MNHNS, CDR2 SASEGT. This CDR3 spans 13 amino acids. In nucleotides, the CDR3 is TGTGCCAGCAGTATAAACAGGGGGACTCAAGCTTTCTTT. It yields the protein CASSINRGTQAFF.

The rearrangement links TRBV6-1 to TRBJ2-1; 10 bases fit TRBD1. The CDR3 loop spans 15 amino acids. Germline CDR1 is MNHNS and CDR2 is SASEGT. J was trimmed by 9 bases and V by 7 bases; bases with no gene match: 12. CDR3 nucleotide sequence: TGTGCCAGCACCCGGGACAGGGGTCTAGCCGGTGAGCAGTTCTTC. Amino acid sequence: CASTRDRGLAGEQFF.